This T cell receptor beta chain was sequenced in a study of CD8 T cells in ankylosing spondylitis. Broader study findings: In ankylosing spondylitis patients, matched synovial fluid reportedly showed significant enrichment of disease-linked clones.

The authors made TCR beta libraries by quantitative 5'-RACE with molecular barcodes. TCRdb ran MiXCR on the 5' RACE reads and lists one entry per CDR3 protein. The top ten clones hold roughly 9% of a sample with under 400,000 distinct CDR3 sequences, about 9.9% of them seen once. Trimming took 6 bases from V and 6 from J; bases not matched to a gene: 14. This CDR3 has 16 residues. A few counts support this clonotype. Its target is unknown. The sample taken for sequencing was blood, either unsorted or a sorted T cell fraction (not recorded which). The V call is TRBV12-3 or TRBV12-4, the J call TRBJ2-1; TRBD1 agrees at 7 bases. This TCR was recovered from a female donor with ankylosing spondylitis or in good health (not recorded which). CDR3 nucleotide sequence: TGTGCCAGCAGAAAAGACAGGGTGATAGTGGGCAATGAGCAGTTCTTC. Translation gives CASRKDRVIVGNEQFF.